This T cell receptor beta chain was captured in a study of Graves' ophthalmopathy and Graves' hyperthyroidism. The sample holds one count of this clonotype. Germline assignment: CDR1 MNHEY and CDR2 SVGEGT. CDR3 length equals 13 residues. V shed 2 bases and J shed 8 bases, with 9 bases lying between them. As the template, RNA transcripts were used to amplify TCR beta CDR3 regions. RT-PCR in the first round used HTBI primers; a second-round multiplex PCR followed. Using its own MiXCR run on the multiplex PCR reads, TCRdb lists one record per CDR3 protein. Altogether under 400,000 distinct CDR3 sequences are present, roughly a sixth being singletons, with the ten largest covering 9% to 15%.

The specimen was peripheral blood. This TCR was sampled from an adult man with Graves' ophthalmopathy. V usage is TRBV6-2 or TRBV6-3 and J usage is TRBJ2-2; the D is unclear. The CDR3 nucleotides read TGTGCCAGCAGTTACGAGATTCGGGGGGAGCTGTTTTTT. This gives the protein CASSYEIRGELFF.